This TCR beta chain stems from a study of CD8 T cells in Susac syndrome (dated by TCRdb to about 2019). Describing the broader study: Repertoire sequencing was used to test whether CD8+ T cell activation and differentiation in Susac syndrome was antigen driven.

Peripheral blood CD8+ and CD4+ T cells from healthy donors, Susac syndrome patients and multiple sclerosis patients were profiled using high-throughput TCR beta sequencing. Healthy donors were included as age- and sex-matched controls. Bulk CD8+ and CD4+ T cells were purified by magnetic negative isolation, whereas CD8+ TEMRA cells were enriched by FACS. Blood was collected in EDTA tubes and processed within 24 hours, with PBMCs isolated through density gradient centrifugation. PBMCs intended for TCR sequencing were cryopreserved in liquid nitrogen and thawed later in a water bath at 37 degrees C. A purity of at least 90% was achieved for sorted or isolated CD4+, CD8+ and CD8+ TEMRA cells. Summary of the overall study and its limitations: The number of individuals in the TCR sequencing and HLA analysis was recognized as being relatively small.

Reading from cysteine to phenylalanine, the CDR3 counts 14 amino acids. Only the CDR3 region is kept as DNA, spanning 42 bases read in frame from base 1. According to the germline V gene, CDR1 reads SQVTM and CDR2 reads ANQGSEA. The trim is 7 bases for V and 0 bases for J, with a gap of 13 bases between the germline ends. RNA was extracted using the RNeasy kit, and roughly 0.5 to 1 microgram was reverse transcribed with random hexamers. TCR beta CDR3 regions were amplified with the immunoSEQ multiplex PCR assay covering 54 Vbeta and 13 Jbeta segments. PCR amplification bias was corrected using a synthetic template baseline for primer optimization and computational correction. In the paper's pipeline: Reads were annotated to V, D and J genes according to IMGT and were analyzed with immunoSEQ Analyzer, with only productive sequences retained. Clonality was calculated as one minus the Shannon entropy normalized by log2 of the number of productive unique sequences. For each patient and control, public and private clones were evaluated among the 100 most prevalent clones. A clone was defined as Susac-specific if it was absent from the healthy and MS cohorts, from 1052 published viral clones and from other ImmuneACCESS disease sequences. TCRdb reprocessed the public reads (quality trimming at Q25 with fastp, clone calling with MiXCR) and kept in-frame beta chains. Merged by CDR3 protein, the rows form single entries marked with the most common genes and DNA. The V and J calls reflect TCRdb's pipeline rather than the authors' work. Within this sample are roughly 130,000 distinct CDR3 sequences, with roughly 95% of them counted one time only. More than 0.095% of the sample comes from the top ten.

As to this clonotype: The specificity of this receptor is unknown. Base quality data are lacking; no much larger clone is found one base away.

This receptor chain uses TRBV29-1 and TRBJ1-3; TRBD1 is a weak D gene call, 6 bases matching. The sequence was obtained from a human donor in good health. The sequencing input was CD4+ T cells from PBMCs. The nucleotides are TGCAGCGGGGCCCGAGGGGGCTCTGGAAACACCATATATTTT. It is translated as CSGARGGSGNTIYF.